What follows are 6 T cell receptor beta chains derived from one specimen sequenced in a study of beta chain features in type 1 diabetes. cDNA synthesis used the whole RNA isolate, giving expressed TCRB sequences. Only in-frame clones appear in the TCRdb table, and some are missing; sequencing was by immunoSEQ multiplex PCR. The sample has some 400,000 clones, about 15% seen once. Sequencing was carried out using naive CD4+ T cells from blood. All receptors derive from a woman aged 18-29 years in good health.

This clone was recorded a few times. The V and J genes are TRBV30 and TRBJ2-6, with TRBD1 matching 10 bases. The CDR3 is made up of 16 amino acids. The trim removed 1 base at V and 2 bases at J, leaving 2 bases unmatched. Germline V lookup: CDR1 GTSNPN, CDR2 SVGIG (reference sequence). In nucleotides, the CDR3 is TGTGCCTGGAGTGCTGGACAGGGGGCTGGGGCCAACGTCCTGACTTTC. As protein: CAWSAGQGAGANVLTF.

The CDR3 sequence: CASSTTGGGSDTQYF. The CDR3 DNA reads TGTGCCAGCAGCACCACCGGCGGGGGGTCGGATACGCAGTATTTT. The chain combines TRBV28 with TRBJ2-3, with 8 bases fitting TRBD2. The CDR3 is 15 residues long. The J segment lost 6 bases and the V segment lost 6 bases, leaving 11 bases of the junction unmatched. Germline lookup yields CDR1 MDHEN and CDR2 SYDVKM.

V and J are TRBV18 and TRBJ1-2, with D unresolved. V lost 3 bases, J lost 1 base, and 9 bases lay in between. Germline CDR1 KGHSH, CDR2 LQKENI. There are 14 residues in the CDR3. The CDR3 bases are TGTGCCAGCTCACCGGGCGAATTTAACTATGGCTACACCTTC. Amino acids: CASSPGEFNYGYTF.

This chain joins TRBV6-5 and TRBJ2-7, with 7 bases aligning to TRBD2. The CDR3 is 16 residues long. Germline V lookup: CDR1 MNHEY, CDR2 SVGAGI. V lost 2 bases and J lost 0; bases outside the gene matches: 7. This chain's CDR3 is CASSYVPSGFSYEQYF. The CDR3 region has the DNA TGTGCCAGCAGTTACGTTCCTAGCGGATTCTCCTACGAGCAGTACTTC.

This chain uses TRBV9 with TRBJ1-5; D is uncertain. The germline V and J ends were trimmed by 6 bases and 0 bases, with 13 bases remaining between them. The CDR3 is 15 residues long. Germline V CDR1 and CDR2: SGDLS, YYNGEE. The CDR3 here is CASTSIGNSNQPQHF. The CDR3 DNA follows: TGTGCCAGCACCTCCATCGGGAATAGCAATCAGCCCCAGCATTTT.

The J gene is TRBJ2-7, the V gene TRBV18; TRBD1 matches at 10 bases. Germline V lookup: CDR1 KGHSH, CDR2 LQKENI. The CDR3 has 15 residues. The V segment lost 4 bases and the J segment 2 bases; nucleotides outside the gene matches: 5. CDR3 coding DNA: TGTGCCAGCTCACATCCCGGGACAGGGGCCTACGAGCAGTACTTC. Translating it yields CASSHPGTGAYEQYF. Complete variable domain (other parts from reference TRBV18 and TRBJ2-7): NAGVMQNPRHLVRRRGQEARLRCSPMKGHSHVYWYRQLPEEGLKFMVYLQKENIIDESGMPKERFSAEFPKEGPSILRIQQVVRGDSAAYFCASSHPGTGAYEQYFGPGTRLTVT.